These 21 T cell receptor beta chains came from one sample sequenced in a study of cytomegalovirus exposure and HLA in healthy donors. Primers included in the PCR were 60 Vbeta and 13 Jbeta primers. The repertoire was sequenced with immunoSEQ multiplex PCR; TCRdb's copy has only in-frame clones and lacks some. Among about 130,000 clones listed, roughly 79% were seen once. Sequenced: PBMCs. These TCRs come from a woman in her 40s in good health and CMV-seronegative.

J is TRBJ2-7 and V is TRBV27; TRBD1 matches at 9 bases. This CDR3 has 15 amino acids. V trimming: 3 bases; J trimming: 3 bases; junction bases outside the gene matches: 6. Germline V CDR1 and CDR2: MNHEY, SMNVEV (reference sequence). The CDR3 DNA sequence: TGTGCCAGCAGTTTCCGACAGGGGGGCCACTACGAGCAGTACTTC. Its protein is CASSFRQGGHYEQYF.

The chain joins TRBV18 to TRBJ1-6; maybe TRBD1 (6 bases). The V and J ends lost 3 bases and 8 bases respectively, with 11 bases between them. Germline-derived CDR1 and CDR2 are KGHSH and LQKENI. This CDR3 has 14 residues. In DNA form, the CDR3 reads TGTGCCAGCTCACCGGACAGTGGGTATTCACCCCTCCACTTT. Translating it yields CASSPDSGYSPLHF.

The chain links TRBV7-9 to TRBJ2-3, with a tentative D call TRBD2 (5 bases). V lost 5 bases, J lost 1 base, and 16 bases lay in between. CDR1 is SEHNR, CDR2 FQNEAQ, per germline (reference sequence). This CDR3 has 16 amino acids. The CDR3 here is CASSGGRRSRTDTQYF. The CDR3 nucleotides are TGTGCCAGCAGCGGAGGCCGTAGGTCCCGCACAGATACGCAGTATTTT.

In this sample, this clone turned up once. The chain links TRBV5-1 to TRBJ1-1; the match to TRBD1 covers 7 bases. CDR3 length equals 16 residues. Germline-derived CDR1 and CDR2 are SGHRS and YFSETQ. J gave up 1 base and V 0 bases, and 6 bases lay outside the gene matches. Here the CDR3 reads CASSLGQGGRNTEAFF. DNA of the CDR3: TGCGCCAGCAGCTTGGGACAGGGAGGTCGGAACACTGAAGCTTTCTTT.

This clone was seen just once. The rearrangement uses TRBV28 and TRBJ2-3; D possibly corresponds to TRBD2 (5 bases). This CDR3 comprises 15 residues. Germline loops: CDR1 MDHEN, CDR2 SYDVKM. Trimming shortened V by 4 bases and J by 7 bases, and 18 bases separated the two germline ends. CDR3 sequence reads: CASSSPVRVANTQYF. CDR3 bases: TGTGCCAGCAGTTCTCCCGTGAGGGTTGCGAATACGCAGTATTTT.

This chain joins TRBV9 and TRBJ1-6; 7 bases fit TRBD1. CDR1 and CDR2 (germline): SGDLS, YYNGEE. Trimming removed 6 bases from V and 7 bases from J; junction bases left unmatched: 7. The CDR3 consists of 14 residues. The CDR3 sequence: CASTETGMNSPLHF. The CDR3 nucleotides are TGTGCCAGCACCGAGACAGGGATGAATTCACCCCTCCACTTT. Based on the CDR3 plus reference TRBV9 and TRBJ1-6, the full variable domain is DSGVTQTPKHLITATGQRVTLRCSPRSGDLSVYWYQQSLDQGLQFLIQYYNGEERAKGNILERFSAQQFPDLHSELNLSSLELGDSALYFCASTETGMNSPLHFGNGTRLTVT.

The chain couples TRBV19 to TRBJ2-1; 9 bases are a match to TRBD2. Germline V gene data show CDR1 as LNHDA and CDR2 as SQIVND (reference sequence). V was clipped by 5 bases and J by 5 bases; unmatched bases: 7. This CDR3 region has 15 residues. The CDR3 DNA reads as TGTGCCAGTAGTGTTAGCGGGGGAGGGAACAATGAGCAGTTCTTC. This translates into CASSVSGGGNNEQFF.

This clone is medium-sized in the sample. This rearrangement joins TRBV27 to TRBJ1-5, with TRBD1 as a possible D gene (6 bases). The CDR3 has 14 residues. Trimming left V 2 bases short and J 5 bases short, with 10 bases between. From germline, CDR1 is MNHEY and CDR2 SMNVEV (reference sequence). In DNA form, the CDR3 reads TGTGCCAGCAGTTTAGGGGGCCAGCATCAGCCCCAGCATTTT. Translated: CASSLGGQHQPQHF.

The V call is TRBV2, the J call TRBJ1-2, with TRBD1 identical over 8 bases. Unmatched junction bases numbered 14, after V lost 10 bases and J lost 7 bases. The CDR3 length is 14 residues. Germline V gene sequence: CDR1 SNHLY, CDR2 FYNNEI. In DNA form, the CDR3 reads TGTGCCACTCCCAGGGGGGCAGGGGGCTCTGGCTACACCTTC. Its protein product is CATPRGAGGSGYTF.

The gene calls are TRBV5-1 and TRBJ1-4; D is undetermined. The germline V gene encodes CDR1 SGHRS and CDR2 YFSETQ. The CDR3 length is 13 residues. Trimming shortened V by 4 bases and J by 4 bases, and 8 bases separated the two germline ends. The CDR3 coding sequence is TGCGCCAGCAGCGCGGGTTTTAATGAAAAACTGTTTTTT. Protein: CASSAGFNEKLFF.

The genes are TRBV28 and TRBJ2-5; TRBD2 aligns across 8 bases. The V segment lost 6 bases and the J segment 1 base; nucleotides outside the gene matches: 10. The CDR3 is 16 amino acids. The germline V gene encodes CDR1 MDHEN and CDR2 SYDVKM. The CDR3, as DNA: TGTGCCAGCAGGCGTATGGCTAGCGGGCCCCAAGAGACCCAGTACTTC. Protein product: CASRRMASGPQETQYF.

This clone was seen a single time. CDR3 in DNA: TGTGCCAGCAGCGTCGGGACAGGGCCCTACGAGCAGTACTTC. It specifies CASSVGTGPYEQYF. This chain connects TRBV7-9 to TRBJ2-5, with TRBD1 matching over 9 bases. The J call may be mistaken, given a closer DNA end match to TRBJ2-7. The CDR3 runs to 14 residues. Germline loops: CDR1 SEHNR, CDR2 FQNEAQ (reference sequence).

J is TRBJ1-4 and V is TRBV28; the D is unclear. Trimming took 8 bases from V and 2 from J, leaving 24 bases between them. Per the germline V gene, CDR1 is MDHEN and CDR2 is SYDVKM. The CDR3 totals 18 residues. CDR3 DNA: TGTGCCAGCTATGGGGTCGGCAGGAGAGGGTTGACTAATGAAAAACTGTTTTTT. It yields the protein CASYGVGRRGLTNEKLFF.

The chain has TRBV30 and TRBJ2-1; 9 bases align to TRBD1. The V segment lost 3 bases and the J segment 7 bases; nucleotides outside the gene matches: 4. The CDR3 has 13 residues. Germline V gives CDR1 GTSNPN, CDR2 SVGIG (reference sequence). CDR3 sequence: CAWRTGGGNEQFF. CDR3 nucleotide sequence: TGTGCCTGGAGGACAGGGGGAGGTAATGAGCAGTTCTTC.

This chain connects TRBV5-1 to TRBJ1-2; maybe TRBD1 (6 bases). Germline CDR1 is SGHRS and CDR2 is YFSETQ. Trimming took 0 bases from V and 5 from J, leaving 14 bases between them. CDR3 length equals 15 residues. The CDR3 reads CASSLVAGAGYGYTF. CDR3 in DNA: TGCGCCAGCAGCTTGGTGGCGGGGGCAGGGTATGGCTACACCTTC.

This CDR3 reads CASTELPGLYSGELFF. The CDR3 DNA reads TGTGCCAGTACCGAACTACCGGGACTCTACAGCGGGGAGCTGTTTTTT. The J gene is TRBJ2-2, the V gene TRBV19; D is possibly TRBD2 (6 bases). V shed 7 bases and J shed 7 bases, with 22 bases lying between them. The CDR3 runs to 16 residues. CDR1 LNHDA and CDR2 SQIVND come from the germline V gene (reference sequence).

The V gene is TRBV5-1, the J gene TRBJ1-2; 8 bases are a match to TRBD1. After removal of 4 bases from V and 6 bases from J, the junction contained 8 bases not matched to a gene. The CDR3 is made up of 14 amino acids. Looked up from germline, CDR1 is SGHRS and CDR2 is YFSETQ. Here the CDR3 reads CASSPDGQGNGYTF. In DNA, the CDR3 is TGCGCCAGCAGCCCGGACGGACAGGGTAATGGCTACACCTTC.

CDR3 in amino acids: CAISDPGTVYYEQYF. CDR3 DNA: TGTGCCATCAGTGACCCCGGGACAGTTTATTACGAGCAGTACTTC. The genes are TRBV10-3 and TRBJ2-7; 7 bases are a match to TRBD1. The V and J ends lost 3 bases and 4 bases, in that order; junction bases with no gene match: 9. The germline V gene has CDR1 ENHRY and CDR2 SYGVKD. The CDR3 has 15 residues.

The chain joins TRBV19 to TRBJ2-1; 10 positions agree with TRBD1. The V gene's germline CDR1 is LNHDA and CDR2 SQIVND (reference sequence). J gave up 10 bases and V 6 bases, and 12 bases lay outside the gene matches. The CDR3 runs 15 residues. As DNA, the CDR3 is TGTGCCAGTAGCAATTCTCCGGGACAGGGGACGGAGCAGTTCTTC. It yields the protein CASSNSPGQGTEQFF.

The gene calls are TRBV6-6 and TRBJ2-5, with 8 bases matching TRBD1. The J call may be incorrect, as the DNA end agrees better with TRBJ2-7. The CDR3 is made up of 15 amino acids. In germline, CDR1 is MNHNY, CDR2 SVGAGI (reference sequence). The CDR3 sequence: CASSSAGTGPYEQYF. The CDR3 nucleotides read TGTGCCAGCAGTTCCGCCGGGACAGGCCCCTACGAGCAGTACTTC.

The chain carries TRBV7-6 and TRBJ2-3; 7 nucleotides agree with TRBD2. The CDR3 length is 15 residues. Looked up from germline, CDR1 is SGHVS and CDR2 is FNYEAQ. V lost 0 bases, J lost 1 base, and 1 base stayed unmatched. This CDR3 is CASSLAGGRTDTQYF. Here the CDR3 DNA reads TGTGCCAGCAGCTTAGCGGGAGGGCGCACAGATACGCAGTATTTT.